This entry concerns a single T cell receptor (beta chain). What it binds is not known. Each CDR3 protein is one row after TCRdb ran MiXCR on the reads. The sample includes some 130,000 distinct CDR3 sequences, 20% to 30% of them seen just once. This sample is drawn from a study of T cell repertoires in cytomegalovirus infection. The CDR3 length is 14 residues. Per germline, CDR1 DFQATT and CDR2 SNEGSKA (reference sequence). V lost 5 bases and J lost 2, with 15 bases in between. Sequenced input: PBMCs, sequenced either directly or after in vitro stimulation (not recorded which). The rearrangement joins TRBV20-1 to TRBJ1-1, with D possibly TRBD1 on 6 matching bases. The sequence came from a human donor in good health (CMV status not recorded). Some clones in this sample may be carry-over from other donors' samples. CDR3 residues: CSASPGTPNTEAFF. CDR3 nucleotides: TGCAGTGCTTCCCCCGGGACACCCAACACTGAAGCTTTCTTT.